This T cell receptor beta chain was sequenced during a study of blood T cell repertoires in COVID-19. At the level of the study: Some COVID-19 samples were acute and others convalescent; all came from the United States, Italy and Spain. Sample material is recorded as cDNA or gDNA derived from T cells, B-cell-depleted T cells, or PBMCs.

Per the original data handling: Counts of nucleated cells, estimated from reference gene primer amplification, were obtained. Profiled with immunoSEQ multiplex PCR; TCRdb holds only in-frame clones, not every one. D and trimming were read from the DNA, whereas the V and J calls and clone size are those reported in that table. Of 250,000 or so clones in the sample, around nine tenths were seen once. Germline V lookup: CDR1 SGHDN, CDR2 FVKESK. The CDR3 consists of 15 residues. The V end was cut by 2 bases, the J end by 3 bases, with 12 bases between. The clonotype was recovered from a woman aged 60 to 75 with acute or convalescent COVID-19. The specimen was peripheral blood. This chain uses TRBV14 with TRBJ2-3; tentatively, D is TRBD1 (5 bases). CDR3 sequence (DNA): TGTGCCAGCAGCCAACAAGGGGTTTTGACAGATACGCAGTATTTT. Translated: CASSQQGVLTDTQYF.